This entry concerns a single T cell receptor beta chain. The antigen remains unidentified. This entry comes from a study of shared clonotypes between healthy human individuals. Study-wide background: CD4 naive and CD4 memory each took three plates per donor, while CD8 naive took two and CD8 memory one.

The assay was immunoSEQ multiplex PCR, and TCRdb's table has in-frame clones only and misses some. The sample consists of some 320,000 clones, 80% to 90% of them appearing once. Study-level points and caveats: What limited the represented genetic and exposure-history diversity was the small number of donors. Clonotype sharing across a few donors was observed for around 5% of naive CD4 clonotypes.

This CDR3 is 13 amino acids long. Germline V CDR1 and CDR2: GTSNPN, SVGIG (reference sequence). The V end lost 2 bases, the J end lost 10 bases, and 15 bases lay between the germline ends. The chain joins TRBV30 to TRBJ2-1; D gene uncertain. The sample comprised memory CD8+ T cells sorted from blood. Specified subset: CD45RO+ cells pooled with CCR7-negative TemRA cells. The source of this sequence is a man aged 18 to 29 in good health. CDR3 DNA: TGTGCCTGGAGTCCAACCCCCAGTGGCGAGCAGTTCTTC. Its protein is CAWSPTPSGEQFF.